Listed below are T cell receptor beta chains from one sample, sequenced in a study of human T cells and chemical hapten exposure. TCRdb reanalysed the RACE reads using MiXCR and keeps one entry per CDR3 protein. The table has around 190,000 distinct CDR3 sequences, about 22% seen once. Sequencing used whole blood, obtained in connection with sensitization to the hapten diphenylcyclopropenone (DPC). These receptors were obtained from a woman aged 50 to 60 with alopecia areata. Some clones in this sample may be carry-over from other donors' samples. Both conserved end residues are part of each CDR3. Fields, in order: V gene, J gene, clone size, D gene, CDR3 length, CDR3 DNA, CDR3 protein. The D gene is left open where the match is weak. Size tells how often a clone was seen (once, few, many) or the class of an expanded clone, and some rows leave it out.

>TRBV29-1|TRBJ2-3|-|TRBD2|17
TGCAGCGTTGACTTGTTCCAAGCGGGGCCTAGCACAGATACGCAGTATTTT
CSVDLFQAGPSTDTQYF
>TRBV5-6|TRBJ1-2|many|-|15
TGTGCCAGCAGCTTGCTAACAGAGAACCACTATGGCTACACCTTC
CASSLLTENHYGYTF
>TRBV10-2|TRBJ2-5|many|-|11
TGCGCCAGCAGTGAGGTGGAGACCCAGTACTTC
CASSEVETQYF
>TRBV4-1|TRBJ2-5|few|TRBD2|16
TGCGCCAGCAGCCTCCGTCTAGCGGGACGGGGAGAGACCCAGTACTTC
CASSLRLAGRGETQYF
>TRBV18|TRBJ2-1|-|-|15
TGTGCCAGCTCACCTGGACAGAGCTCCTACAATGAGCAGTTCTTC
CASSPGQSSYNEQFF
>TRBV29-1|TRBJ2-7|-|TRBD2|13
TGCAGCGTTGATACGGGCGGGAGCTACGAGCAGTACTTC
CSVDTGGSYEQYF
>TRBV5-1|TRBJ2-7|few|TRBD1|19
TGCGCCAGCAGCTTGTTCCGCCCCGGGGACAGGGGGCGCGTTTACGAGCAGTACTTC
CASSLFRPGDRGRVYEQYF
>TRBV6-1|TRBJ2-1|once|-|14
TGTGCCAGCAGTGCCCTGGTACAGGGCGATGAGCAGTTCTTC
CASSALVQGDEQFF
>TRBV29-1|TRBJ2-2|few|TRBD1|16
TGCAGCGTCAAGGACAGGGGGGTGTCGGACACCGGGGAGCTGTTTTTT
CSVKDRGVSDTGELFF
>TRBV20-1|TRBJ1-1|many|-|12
TGCAGTGCCAACCCTCGCCCAGGGGAAGCTTTCTTT
CSANPRPGEAFF
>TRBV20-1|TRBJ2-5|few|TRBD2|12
TGCAGTGCTCTGACTAGCGGAGAGACCCAGTACTTC
CSALTSGETQYF
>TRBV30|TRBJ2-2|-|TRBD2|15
TGTGCCTGGGCCTTGGGGACTACCGCCACCGGGGAGCTGTTTTTT
CAWALGTTATGELFF
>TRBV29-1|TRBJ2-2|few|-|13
TGCAGCGTCGATAGACTAGGGTCCGGGGAGCTGTTTTTT
CSVDRLGSGELFF
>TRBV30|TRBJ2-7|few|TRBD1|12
TGTGCCTGGACAGCAGGGGGCTACGAGCAGTACTTC
CAWTAGGYEQYF
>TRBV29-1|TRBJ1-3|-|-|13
TGCAGCGTAGCATGGAGCTCTGGAAACACCATATATTTT
CSVAWSSGNTIYF
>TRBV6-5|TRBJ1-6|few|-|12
TGTGCCAGCAGTGAGGGTATTTCACCCCTCCACTTT
CASSEGISPLHF
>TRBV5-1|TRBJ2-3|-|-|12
TGCGCCAGCTCAAGAAACACAGATACGCAGTATTTT
CASSRNTDTQYF
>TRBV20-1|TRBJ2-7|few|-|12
TGCAGTGCTAGACCTGATCCCTACGAGCAGTACTTC
CSARPDPYEQYF
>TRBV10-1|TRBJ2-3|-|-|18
TGCGCCAGCAGTGAGGTACAAACGGGGCGTCGTCGCACAGATACGCAGTATTTT
CASSEVQTGRRRTDTQYF
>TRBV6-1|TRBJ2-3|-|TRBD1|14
TGTGCCAGCAATGGACAGGCGCACAGAGATACGCAGTATTTT
CASNGQAHRDTQYF
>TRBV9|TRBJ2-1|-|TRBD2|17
TGTGCCAGCAGCGTAGGGACTAGCGGGAGTGTCTACAATGAGCAGTTCTTC
CASSVGTSGSVYNEQFF
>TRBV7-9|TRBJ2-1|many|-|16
TGTGCCAGCAGCTTAGGGCCCTGGGCGGGCTACAATGAGCAGTTCTTC
CASSLGPWAGYNEQFF
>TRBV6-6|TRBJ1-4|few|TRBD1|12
TGTGCCAGCAGACAGGGGTATGAAAAACTGTTTTTT
CASRQGYEKLFF